The source of this T cell receptor (beta chain) is a study of cytomegalovirus exposure and HLA in healthy donors. Vbeta (60) and Jbeta (13) primers were used in the PCR. Measured with immunoSEQ multiplex PCR; TCRdb has only the in-frame clones, and not every one. The data show more than 90,000 clones, about 81% seen once. V shed 1 base, J shed 3 bases, and the junction held 5 bases outside the gene matches. Germline CDR1 SGHTA, CDR2 FQGTGA. The CDR3 consists of 16 residues. This TCR was recovered from a middle-aged woman in good health and CMV-seronegative. The sequencing sample was made of PBMCs. This chain connects TRBV7-3 to TRBJ2-5; 10 bases line up with TRBD2. The chain's CDR3 is CASSLRALAGEETQYF. The CDR3 bases are TGTGCCAGCAGCTTAAGAGCTCTAGCGGGAGAAGAGACCCAGTACTTC.